This T cell receptor (beta chain) was recorded in a study of beta chain features in type 1 diabetes. In regard to this clone: Antigen: not known.

Of the isolated RNA, all was reverse transcribed, and so the sequenced material was expressed TCRB transcripts. An average approximately 3.7 million reads came from naive, central memory and regulatory T cell samples. Profiled with immunoSEQ multiplex PCR; TCRdb holds only in-frame clones, not every one. In the table there are 500,000 to 850,000 clones, around 15% of which are singletons. Purity exceeding 95% was reached by all sorted populations. Study-wide results and limits: Moderate yet significant TCRB CDR3 shortening was seen in Type 1 diabetes patients in all four CD4+ subsets. Compared with healthy donors, patients appeared to share more similar naive, central memory and regulatory TCRB repertoires. Patients with type 1 diabetes showed fewer VDJ junction insertions and more deletions.

V shed 7 bases and J 5 bases; nucleotides not matched to a gene: 7. Germline V gene data show CDR1 as MDHEN and CDR2 as SYDVKM. There are 14 residues in the CDR3. This clonotype originated in a man aged 18 to 30 with type 1 diabetes. The chain carries TRBV28 and TRBJ1-2; TRBD1 matches 10 bases. The source material was naive CD4+ T cells from blood. The CDR3, as DNA: TGTGCCAGCACCTTCGGACAGGGGGATTATGGCTACACCTTC. This encodes CASTFGQGDYGYTF.